This TCR beta chain originates from a study of T-cell reconstitution after alpha-beta-depleted transplantation in children. Findings and limits, study-wide: A year post-transplant, T-cell counts and diversity derived mostly from newly produced T cells. From surviving recipient T cells and thymic progenitors came the high day-60 TCRbeta diversity observed in some patients. Expanded clones from the graft, numbering several hundred, reportedly supplied alpha-beta T cells about two months after transplant.

CDR3 length: 14 residues. V was shortened by 11 bases and J by 6 bases, with 20 bases between the two germline ends. Preparing the TCRbeta library involved the use of unique molecular identifiers. Via MiXCR, TCRdb re-called the PCR reads, giving one row per CDR3 protein. The sample includes 600,000 to 700,000 distinct CDR3 sequences, about 12% of them seen just once. On this clonotype itself: Its antigen is undetermined.

The sample consisted of PBMCs, taken before TCRalphabeta/CD19-depleted stem cell transplant. The rearrangement uses TRBV12-3 or TRBV12-4 and TRBJ2-1; a weak D match, TRBD2 (6 bases). The clonotype comes from a girl aged 2-9 years with congenital amegakaryocytic thrombocytopenia, due to receive a stem cell transplant. The CDR3 coding sequence is TGTGCCTCTTGGGACTTCGTTAGGCCCAATGAGCAGTTCTTC. Its protein product is CASWDFVRPNEQFF.